Below, one T cell receptor (beta chain) is given with its context. Its antigen is currently unknown. The same CDR3 can be traced to other DNA sequences in this sample. These data are taken from a study of memory CD4+ T cells and cytomegalovirus serostatus. Findings of the study overall: About 40% of the roughly 160 known CMV-associated TCRbeta sequences appeared in CD4+ memory. A US-trained random forest predicted CMV serostatus with median AUC approximately 0.9.

CDR1 and CDR2 from the germline V gene are SGHRS and YFSETQ. The CDR3 has 14 amino acids. Trimming pared 1 base from V and 2 bases from J, leaving 9 bases between. Original data processing: After removing out-of-frame reads, 2,204,828 distinct TCRbeta sequences remained. Method: immunoSEQ multiplex PCR; TCRdb's copy keeps in-frame clones and lacks some. The V and J calls and clone size come from that table; D and trimming were worked out from the DNA. The sample yields about 40,000 clones, about three quarters seen once. The sort gate was single viable CD3+CD4+CD8-CD45RO+ cells for memory CD4+ T cells. Serum IgG to CMV pp150, pp28, p38 and p52 defined serostatus.

The sample consisted of memory CD4+ T cells from blood. The receptor comes from an adult in good health and CMV-seronegative. The chain uses TRBV5-1 and TRBJ1-1; D might be TRBD1 (6 bases). The CDR3 DNA reads TGCGCCAGCAGCTTGACCAGGGGAAACACTGAAGCTTTCTTT. Translating it yields CASSLTRGNTEAFF.